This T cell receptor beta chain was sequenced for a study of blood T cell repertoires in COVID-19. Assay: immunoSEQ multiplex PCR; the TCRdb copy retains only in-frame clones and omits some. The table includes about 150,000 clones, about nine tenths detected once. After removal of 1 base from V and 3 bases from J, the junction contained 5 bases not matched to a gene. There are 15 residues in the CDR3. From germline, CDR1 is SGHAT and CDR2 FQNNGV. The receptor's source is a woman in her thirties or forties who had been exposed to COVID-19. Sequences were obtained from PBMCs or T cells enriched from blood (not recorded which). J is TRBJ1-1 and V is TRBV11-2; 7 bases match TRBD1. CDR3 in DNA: TGTGCCAGCAGCTTAGGGAACAGGGGACACACTGAAGCTTTCTTT. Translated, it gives CASSLGNRGHTEAFF.